Shown below are 3 T cell receptor beta chains from a single sample sequenced in a study of response to subunit inactivated influenza vaccine. MiXCR was run by TCRdb on the RT-PCR reads, yielding one entry per CDR3 protein. The table records fewer than 650,000 distinct CDR3 sequences, approximately 12% of them present only once. The sequences come from PBMCs from blood, collected 45 days after vaccination. The receptors originated from a man aged 50 or older who received an inactivated influenza vaccine.

The chain couples TRBV29-1 to TRBJ2-1, with D possibly matching TRBD2 (6 bases). The CDR3 sequence is 16 residues long. With 1 base removed from V and 3 bases from J, the gap between germline ends came to 16 bases. The V gene's germline CDR1 is SQVTM and CDR2 ANQGSEA. The CDR3 loop is CSVEGPPGTYYNEQFF. The CDR3 coding sequence is TGCAGCGTTGAAGGGCCCCCCGGGACTTACTACAATGAGCAGTTCTTC.

The rearrangement uses TRBV4-1 and TRBJ2-3; 8 bases map to TRBD2. CDR1 is MGHRA and CDR2 is YSYEKL in the germline V gene. The CDR3 has 21 residues. The ends lost 0 bases at V and 1 base at J; junction bases unmatched: 18. The CDR3 here is CASSQDFEAGVFLRRTDTQYF. Written as DNA, the CDR3 is TGCGCCAGCAGCCAAGATTTTGAAGCGGGAGTCTTCCTCCGACGCACAGATACGCAGTATTTT.

In this sample, this clonotype turned up a few times. The rearrangement joins TRBV11-3 to TRBJ2-7; D not resolved. CDR3 length equals 15 residues. V was trimmed by 1 base and J by 1 base, leaving 11 bases between them. Germline loops: CDR1 SGHNT, CDR2 YENEEA. CDR3 sequence (DNA): TGTGCCAGCAGCTTAGGTTCATTGGCTTCCTACGAGCAGTACTTC. Protein product: CASSLGSLASYEQYF.